This entry describes one T cell receptor (beta chain). It lacks a known antigen. Base-call qualities are not available, and no considerably larger clone is one nucleotide away. The same CDR3 arises from other DNA sequences in this sample as well. The data originate from a study of OX40 agonist ivuxolimab in advanced cancers. About the full investigation: Ivuxolimab, which targeted the costimulatory receptor OX40 (CD134), was an agonistic, fully human IgG2 monoclonal antibody. Intravenous ivuxolimab was administered to patients every 2 weeks at six dose levels: 0.01, 0.1, 0.3, 1.5, 3 and 10 mg/kg. Of the roughly 51 dose-escalation patients, hepatocellular carcinoma was present in 19, melanoma in around 15, renal cell carcinoma in 9 and head and neck cancer in 9. A male proportion of 70% to 90% and a mean age of 60 years, ranging from roughly 23 to 90, were recorded for the dose-escalation cohort. Patients were allowed to have had prior anti-PD-1, anti-PD-L1 or anti-CTLA-4 therapy, and approximately 41% of the dose-escalation patients had previously received checkpoint inhibitors. Three dose-escalation patients achieved partial responses, one with hepatocellular carcinoma and two with cutaneous melanoma. The point of sequencing TCRbeta in the periphery was to test whether ivuxolimab changed TCR sequence diversity and drove clonal T-cell expansion. The paper describes the monotherapy dose-escalation part (N of about 47 patients) of the phase I trial of ivuxolimab. What the work shows at the level of the full study, not this receptor alone: After ivuxolimab, expanded clones were on average more numerous among CD8+ T cells than among CD4+ T cells. Low levels of normalized T-cell clonal expansion were also shown by some nonresponding patients. At doses of 0.1 to 3.0 mg/kg, clonal expansion of both CD4+ and CD8+ T cells in blood was seen between baseline and week 6. Antigen specificity was not determined for the clonally expanded peripheral T cells. In partial responders in the 0.1-3.0 mg/kg groups, normalized peripheral clonal expansion was found to be among the lowest, especially among CD8+ T cells.

The trial excluded patients who had a history of autoimmune disease or were on systemic immunosuppression. Peripheral blood for TCR sequencing was collected from all dose cohorts at baseline, on cycle 4 day 1, and on cycle 7 day 1. The samples were drawn from a first-in-human, open-label, multicenter phase I dose-escalation trial of ivuxolimab. Adults with locally advanced or metastatic melanoma, renal cell carcinoma, hepatocellular carcinoma or head and neck squamous cell carcinoma were enrolled in the trial. Before TCR sequencing, CD4+ T cells and CD8+ T cells were sorted from peripheral blood as separate populations. Genomic DNA was extracted from sorted cells for sequencing of the TCRbeta CDR3 region. The immunoSEQ Assay was used for sequencing of TCRbeta CDR3 regions. TCRdb stores this immuneACCESS table with in-frame sequences only. Part of the clones is absent; in the studies checked, under half of the shortfall reflects unresolved V genes, and no reason is known for the rest. The sample profile shows about 100,000 clones; 85% to 95% of them were found once. The ten most abundant clones make up approximately 0.58% of the sample.

Trimming removed 1 base from V and 6 bases from J, leaving 2 bases between the germline ends. Via the germline V gene, CDR1 is LGHNT and CDR2 FRNRAP. Including cysteine and phenylalanine, the CDR3 has 11 amino acids. Only CDR3 DNA is held: 33 bases, read in frame from base 1. The chain is encoded by TRBV12-5 joined to TRBJ2-3; the D gene remains uncertain. The specimen comprised CD4+ or CD8+ T cells sorted from blood, sampled in a trial of the OX40 agonist ivuxolimab. This receptor was obtained from an adult with an advanced solid tumor such as melanoma, head and neck, liver or kidney cancer. The CDR3 protein is CASGLGDTQYF. The nucleotide sequence is given as TGTGCTAGTGGTTTGGGGGATACGCAGTATTTT.